The rows below give T cell receptor beta chains drawn from one sample of a study of T-cell memory formation after mild COVID-19. TCRdb re-derived calls from the 5' RACE reads in MiXCR, one entry per CDR3 protein. This sample has 400,000 or so distinct CDR3 sequences, with approximately 21% found just once. The sequencing input was PBMCs or a T cell subset sorted from them (not recorded which). These receptors were taken from an adult woman who had mild COVID-19 (a few samples of this study predate the infection). Cell type and time point are not known. Both conserved end residues are part of each CDR3. D genes are given only for firm matches. Only part of the rows carry a size: once, few, many, or a class if the clone is expanded.

V gene	D gene	J gene	clone size	CDR3 DNA	CDR3 protein
TRBV5-1	TRBD1	TRBJ1-2	few	TGCGCCAGCAGCTCCACCGGACAGGGAGTACATGGCTACACCTTC	CASSSTGQGVHGYTF
TRBV14	TRBD1	TRBJ1-2	few	TGTGCCAGCAGCCAAGATCCGAGGGGGCTCTATGGCTACACCTTC	CASSQDPRGLYGYTF
TRBV19	NA	TRBJ1-2	NA	TGTGCCAGTAGTATAAACCCCGACAGCCAAAGGATTAACTATGGCTACACCTTC	CASSINPDSQRINYGYTF
TRBV7-2	NA	TRBJ2-5	many	TGTGCCAGCAGCTTATACTGGGGGGCGAACCAAGAGACCCAGTACTTC	CASSLYWGANQETQYF
TRBV15	NA	TRBJ2-1	NA	TGTGCCACCAGCTTCTCGGACGGCTACAATGAGCAGTTCTTC	CATSFSDGYNEQFF
TRBV7-9	TRBD1	TRBJ2-7	NA	TGTGCCAGCAGCAGGGACAGGGGGTTCCTCGGGAACTACGAGCAGTACTTC	CASSRDRGFLGNYEQYF
TRBV29-1	NA	TRBJ1-5	few	TGCAGCGTTGTACAGGGCAATCAGCCCCAGCATTTT	CSVVQGNQPQHF
TRBV28	TRBD1	TRBJ2-7	NA	TGTGCCAGCAGCTCCACCGGGACAGGGTCGACCTACGAGCAGTACTTC	CASSSTGTGSTYEQYF
TRBV12-1	NA	TRBJ2-5	NA	TGTGCCAGCCCCCAAGACCTGTACCAAGAGACCCAGTACTTC	CASPQDLYQETQYF
TRBV5-1	TRBD2	TRBJ2-7	few	TGCGCCAGCAGCCCCGGGACTAACGCCTACGAGCAGTACTTC	CASSPGTNAYEQYF
TRBV20-1	TRBD2	TRBJ2-7	few	TGCAGTGCTTCCGGGACTAGCGGGAGGGCCCTCTACGAGCAGTACTTC	CSASGTSGRALYEQYF
TRBV6-6	NA	TRBJ1-2	few	TGTGCCAGCAGTCCGCCAGGGAGGGAATATGGCTACACCTTC	CASSPPGREYGYTF
TRBV27	NA	TRBJ1-1	few	TGTGCCAGCAGTCTTTACCGGGAGAACACTGAAGCTTTCTTT	CASSLYRENTEAFF
TRBV7-9	NA	TRBJ1-5	NA	TGTGCCAGCGCCGCCCATAATCAGCCCCAGCATTTT	CASAAHNQPQHF
TRBV7-2	TRBD1	TRBJ2-7	NA	TGTGCCAGCAGCTCAAGGGACAGGGTTTCAACTTGGAGCCACGAGCAGTACTTC	CASSSRDRVSTWSHEQYF
TRBV14	NA	TRBJ2-1	few	TGTGCCAGCGCAGGATACAATGAGCAGTTCTTC	CASAGYNEQFF
TRBV5-6	NA	TRBJ2-7	NA	TGTGCCAGCAGCTGGACAGATTGGACTACCGAGCAGTACTTC	CASSWTDWTTEQYF
TRBV6-5	NA	TRBJ2-6	few	TGTGCCAGCAGTTATGGCAGGGGTCTTAGCTCTGGGGCCAACGTCCTGACTTTC	CASSYGRGLSSGANVLTF
TRBV12-3/TRBV12-4	TRBD1	TRBJ2-1	few	TGTGCCAGCAGTTTTACAGGGGCTGCTGGGAATGAGCAGTTCTTC	CASSFTGAAGNEQFF
TRBV6-5	TRBD2	TRBJ2-1	NA	TGTGCCAGCAGTTACTCGCAGAGCGGGAGTTGGAGCTCCTACAATGAGCAGTTCTTC	CASSYSQSGSWSSYNEQFF
TRBV12-3/TRBV12-4	TRBD1	TRBJ2-7	NA	TGTGCCAGCAGCCCGGACAGGGGCGAGCAGTACTTC	CASSPDRGEQYF
TRBV5-1	NA	TRBJ1-2	NA	TGCGCCAGCTCGATCTTTCCAGAGAACTATGGCTACACCTTC	CASSIFPENYGYTF
TRBV12-3/TRBV12-4	NA	TRBJ2-2	few	TGTGCCAGCAGTTTGAGGAGAGACTGGGCCGGGGAGCTGTTTTTT	CASSLRRDWAGELFF
TRBV20-1	NA	TRBJ2-1	few	TGCAGTGCTCGACGGGAGATCGTCTACAATGAGCAGTTCTTC	CSARREIVYNEQFF
TRBV14	TRBD2	TRBJ2-1	NA	TGTGCCAGCAGCCAAGATCGTCTAGCGGGAAATGAGCAGTTCTTC	CASSQDRLAGNEQFF
TRBV5-1	NA	TRBJ2-7	NA	TGCGCCAGCAGCTCGCCCGAGCAGTACTTC	CASSSPEQYF
TRBV7-2	TRBD1	TRBJ1-6	few	TGTGCCAGCAGCTCACAGGGGGCTGGGTATAATTCACCCCTCCACTTT	CASSSQGAGYNSPLHF
TRBV12-3/TRBV12-4	TRBD2	TRBJ2-1	few	TGTGCCAGCAGTGGCGGACTAGCGGTATACAATGAGCAGTTCTTC	CASSGGLAVYNEQFF
TRBV7-8	TRBD1	TRBJ1-5	NA	TGTGCCAGCAGCTTATTTGGCCAGGGGGCGACGAGCAATCAGCCCCAGCATTTT	CASSLFGQGATSNQPQHF
TRBV18	NA	TRBJ2-7	NA	TGTGCCAGCTCACCAGCCAGTACCTACGAGCAGTACTTC	CASSPASTYEQYF
TRBV28	TRBD2	TRBJ2-3	many	TGTGCCAGCAGTTCCGCGGGGGGCAGTGGAGATACGCAGTATTTT	CASSSAGGSGDTQYF
TRBV20-1	TRBD2	TRBJ2-1	NA	TGCAGTGCTAGACCAACTAGCGGGAGATTTGGGCAGTTCTTC	CSARPTSGRFGQFF
TRBV11-2	TRBD2	TRBJ2-1	NA	TGTGCCAGCAGCCCCTGGACTAGCGGGAGCGGAGACAATGAGCAGTTCTTC	CASSPWTSGSGDNEQFF
TRBV9	TRBD2	TRBJ2-2	few	TGTGCCAGCAGCTTCGGACTAGCGGGCTACACCGGGGAGCTGTTTTTT	CASSFGLAGYTGELFF
TRBV29-1	NA	TRBJ2-1	few	TGCAGCGTTGGAGTATGGGACAATGAGCAGTTCTTC	CSVGVWDNEQFF
TRBV7-6	NA	TRBJ1-1	NA	TGTGCCAGCAGCCACAAAGAAGAGAACACTGAAGCTTTCTTT	CASSHKEENTEAFF
TRBV3-1	NA	TRBJ1-4	NA	TGTGCCAGCAGCCCGCAGGTCTTGTATGAAAAACTGTTTTTT	CASSPQVLYEKLFF
TRBV5-1	NA	TRBJ2-6	NA	TGCGCCAGCAGCTATGACATACGCGGGGCCAACGTCCTGACTTTC	CASSYDIRGANVLTF
TRBV7-6	NA	TRBJ1-6	many	TGTGCCAGCAGCTTAGCTTTGAACCTAAGGGATTCACCCCTCCACTTT	CASSLALNLRDSPLHF
TRBV7-2	NA	TRBJ2-7	NA	TGTGCCAGCAGCGGCCTTCGGTTGGGCGAGCAGTACTTC	CASSGLRLGEQYF
TRBV7-8	NA	TRBJ2-3	NA	TGTGCCAGCAGCTTACCCCCCCGGGCAGATACGCAGTATTTT	CASSLPPRADTQYF
TRBV24-1	NA	TRBJ2-3	NA	TGTGCCACCCGCGTCGGGAGTCAGTCAGATACGCAGTATTTT	CATRVGSQSDTQYF
TRBV12-3/TRBV12-4	NA	TRBJ1-4	NA	TGTGCCAGCAGCGCCATCCCCGGAAAACTGTTTTTT	CASSAIPGKLFF
TRBV9	TRBD2	TRBJ2-3	NA	TGTGCCAGCAGCCCACCCGTTGCGGGGGGAGTTCTAACGCAGTATTTT	CASSPPVAGGVLTQYF
TRBV11-2	TRBD2	TRBJ2-1	few	TGTGCCAGCAGCCTCACTAGCGGGACCAATGAGCAGTTCTTC	CASSLTSGTNEQFF
TRBV21-1	NA	TRBJ1-1	NA	TGTGCCGTACTTAGGAGTCATACTTTCTTT	CAVLRSHTFF